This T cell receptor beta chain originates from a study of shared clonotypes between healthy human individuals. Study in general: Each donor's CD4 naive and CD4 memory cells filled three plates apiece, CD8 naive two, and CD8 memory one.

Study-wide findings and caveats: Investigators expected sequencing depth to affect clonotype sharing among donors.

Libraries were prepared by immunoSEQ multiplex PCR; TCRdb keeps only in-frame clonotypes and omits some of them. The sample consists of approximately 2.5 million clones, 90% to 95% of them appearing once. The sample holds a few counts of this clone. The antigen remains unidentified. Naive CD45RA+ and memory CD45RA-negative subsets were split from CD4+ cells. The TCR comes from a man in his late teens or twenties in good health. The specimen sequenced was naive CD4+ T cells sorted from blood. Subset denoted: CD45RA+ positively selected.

The CDR3 region is CASSLGTGFTEAFF. In DNA form, the CDR3 reads TGTGCCAGCAGCTTAGGGACAGGGTTCACTGAAGCTTTCTTT. This chain links TRBV11-2 with TRBJ1-1; 8 bases are a match to TRBD1. Germline values: CDR1 SGHAT, CDR2 FQNNGV. Germline trimming cut 1 base from V and 4 bases from J; bases unmatched to any gene: 2. The CDR3 is 14 amino acids.